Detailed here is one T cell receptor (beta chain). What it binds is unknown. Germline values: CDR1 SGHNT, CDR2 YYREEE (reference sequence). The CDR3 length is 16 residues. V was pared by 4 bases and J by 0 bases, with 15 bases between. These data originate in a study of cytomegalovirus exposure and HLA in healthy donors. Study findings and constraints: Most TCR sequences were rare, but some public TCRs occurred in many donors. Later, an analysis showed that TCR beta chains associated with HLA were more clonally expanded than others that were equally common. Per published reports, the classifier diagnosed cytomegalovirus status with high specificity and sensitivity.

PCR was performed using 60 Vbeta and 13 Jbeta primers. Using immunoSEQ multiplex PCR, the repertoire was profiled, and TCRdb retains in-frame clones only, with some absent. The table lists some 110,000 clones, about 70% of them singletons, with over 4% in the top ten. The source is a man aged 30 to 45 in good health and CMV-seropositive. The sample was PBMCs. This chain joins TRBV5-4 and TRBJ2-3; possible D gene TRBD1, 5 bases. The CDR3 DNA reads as TGTGCCAGCAGCCTACGACAGTTGTATAGCACAGATACGCAGTATTTT. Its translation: CASSLRQLYSTDTQYF.